The TCR beta chain under discussion was sequenced for a study of Graves' ophthalmopathy and Graves' hyperthyroidism. The CDR3 has 11 amino acids. V lost 7 bases to trimming and J lost 7 bases, with 7 bases between them. Investigators amplified TCR beta CDR3 regions from RNA transcripts. Investigators did first-round RT-PCR with HTBI primers, then second-round multiplex PCR. TCRdb fed the multiplex PCR reads into MiXCR, producing one record per CDR3 protein. The data contain over a million distinct CDR3 sequences, 35% to 40% of them singletons. Ten or more counts support this clonotype. Sequencing was done on a sample of peripheral blood or thyroid tissue (not recorded which). The rearrangement joins TRBV12-3 or TRBV12-4 to TRBJ1-4; the D gene is possibly TRBD1 (5 bases). The receptor was derived from an adult man with Graves' hyperthyroidism. The CDR3 DNA reads TGTGCCAGCACTACAGGTGAAAAACTGTTTTTT. It is translated as CASTTGEKLFF.